This is a list of T cell receptor beta chains from one sample in a study of identical twins. Each CDR3 protein is one row after TCRdb ran MiXCR on the 5' RACE reads. The top ten clones hold about 4.5% of a sample with hundreds of thousands of distinct CDR3 sequences, around 20% of them seen once. These data were likewise used in another study, on T cells expressing NK-cell markers.

Sequenced: PBMCs. The receptor source for this set is a woman between 18 and 29 years old in good health. CDR3s include the opening cysteine and the closing phenylalanine or tryptophan. D genes are given only for firm matches. The size field is filled for only some rows; it gives once, few, many or a size class.

j_call: TRBJ2-7
d_call: .
v_call: TRBV20-1
clone_size: many
cdr3_aa: CSARKIRGSVWDEQYF
cdr3_nt: TGCAGTGCTAGAAAAATTCGGGGTTCGGTCTGGGACGAGCAGTACTTC

j_call: TRBJ2-7
d_call: TRBD1
v_call: TRBV24-1
clone_size: few
cdr3_aa: CATSVQDRDEQYF
cdr3_nt: TGTGCCACCAGTGTCCAAGACAGGGACGAGCAGTACTTC

j_call: TRBJ2-1
d_call: TRBD1
v_call: TRBV11-1
clone_size: .
cdr3_aa: CASSSGTDNEQFF
cdr3_nt: TGTGCCAGCAGTTCCGGGACAGACAATGAGCAGTTCTTC

j_call: TRBJ1-5
d_call: .
v_call: TRBV3-1
clone_size: few
cdr3_aa: CASSQFAGDQPQHF
cdr3_nt: TGTGCCAGCAGCCAATTCGCAGGGGATCAGCCCCAGCATTTT

j_call: TRBJ2-3
d_call: TRBD2
v_call: TRBV12-5
clone_size: .
cdr3_aa: CASGLGTMAPDTQYF
cdr3_nt: TGTGCTAGTGGTTTAGGGACTATGGCCCCAGATACGCAGTATTTT

j_call: TRBJ2-1
d_call: TRBD1
v_call: TRBV5-5
clone_size: few
cdr3_aa: CASRLGTDSSYNEQFF
cdr3_nt: TGTGCCAGCAGACTGGGGACAGACAGCTCCTACAATGAGCAGTTCTTC

j_call: TRBJ1-5
d_call: TRBD1
v_call: TRBV2
clone_size: many
cdr3_aa: CASSGATGIQPQHF
cdr3_nt: TGTGCCAGCAGTGGGGCGACAGGGATCCAGCCCCAGCATTTT

j_call: TRBJ2-5
d_call: .
v_call: TRBV7-2
clone_size: .
cdr3_aa: CASSLGFEGTQYF
cdr3_nt: TGTGCCAGCAGCTTAGGTTTTGAAGGGACCCAGTACTTC

j_call: TRBJ2-1
d_call: TRBD2
v_call: TRBV7-9
clone_size: .
cdr3_aa: CASSPSGNSYNEQFF
cdr3_nt: TGTGCCAGCAGCCCTAGCGGCAACTCCTACAATGAGCAGTTCTTC

j_call: TRBJ2-7
d_call: TRBD2
v_call: TRBV5-5
clone_size: .
cdr3_aa: CASSLTSGSGEQYF
cdr3_nt: TGTGCCAGCAGCTTGACTAGCGGGAGCGGCGAGCAGTACTTC

j_call: TRBJ1-6
d_call: .
v_call: TRBV11-3
clone_size: .
cdr3_aa: CASSFRSSYNSPLHF
cdr3_nt: TGTGCCAGCAGCTTCAGGAGCTCCTATAATTCACCCCTCCACTTT

j_call: TRBJ2-1
d_call: TRBD2
v_call: TRBV20-1
clone_size: few
cdr3_aa: CSGGTSGRNEQFF
cdr3_nt: TGCAGTGGCGGGACTAGCGGGAGAAATGAGCAGTTCTTC

j_call: TRBJ2-5
d_call: .
v_call: TRBV12-3/TRBV12-4
clone_size: few
cdr3_aa: CASGYRGGGGETQYF
cdr3_nt: TGTGCCAGCGGATACCGAGGGGGGGGCGGAGAGACCCAGTACTTC

j_call: TRBJ2-3
d_call: .
v_call: TRBV29-1
clone_size: .
cdr3_aa: CSVEAETDTRYF
cdr3_nt: TGCAGCGTTGAAGCCGAGACAGATACGCGGTATTTT

j_call: TRBJ2-1
d_call: .
v_call: TRBV6-2/TRBV6-3
clone_size: .
cdr3_aa: CASSYFQYAYNEQFF
cdr3_nt: TGTGCCAGCAGTTACTTCCAGTATGCGTACAATGAGCAGTTCTTC

j_call: TRBJ2-7
d_call: TRBD2
v_call: TRBV20-1
clone_size: few
cdr3_aa: CSAGPSGRGEQYF
cdr3_nt: TGCAGTGCTGGCCCTAGCGGGAGAGGCGAGCAGTACTTC

j_call: TRBJ1-2
d_call: TRBD1
v_call: TRBV7-8
clone_size: .
cdr3_aa: CASSSLGTAYGYTF
cdr3_nt: TGTGCCAGCAGCTCTCTCGGGACAGCCTATGGCTACACCTTC

j_call: TRBJ1-1
d_call: TRBD1
v_call: TRBV29-1
clone_size: .
cdr3_aa: CSLRGTGNTEAFF
cdr3_nt: TGCAGCCTGAGAGGGACAGGGAACACTGAAGCTTTCTTT

j_call: TRBJ1-3
d_call: .
v_call: TRBV2
clone_size: .
cdr3_aa: CASSEERISGNTIYF
cdr3_nt: TGTGCCAGCAGTGAGGAGAGGATCTCTGGAAACACCATATATTTT

j_call: TRBJ2-7
d_call: .
v_call: TRBV5-1
clone_size: few
cdr3_aa: CASRRDHSYEQYF
cdr3_nt: TGCGCCAGCCGAAGAGACCACTCCTACGAGCAGTACTTC

j_call: TRBJ2-7
d_call: .
v_call: TRBV5-1
clone_size: .
cdr3_aa: CASSWGAEQYF
cdr3_nt: TGCGCCAGCAGCTGGGGTGCCGAGCAGTACTTC

j_call: TRBJ2-3
d_call: TRBD1
v_call: TRBV6-1
clone_size: .
cdr3_aa: CASSPSQGAKKSDTQYF
cdr3_nt: TGTGCCAGCAGCCCCAGTCAGGGGGCGAAAAAGTCAGATACGCAGTATTTT

j_call: TRBJ2-2
d_call: .
v_call: TRBV20-1
clone_size: .
cdr3_aa: CSARRRGSALGELFF
cdr3_nt: TGCAGTGCCCGTCGTCGGGGTTCAGCCCTCGGGGAGCTGTTTTTT

j_call: TRBJ2-1
d_call: .
v_call: TRBV19
clone_size: .
cdr3_aa: CASTHGGGEQFF
cdr3_nt: TGTGCCAGTACCCACGGGGGAGGTGAGCAGTTCTTC

j_call: TRBJ2-1
d_call: .
v_call: TRBV7-2
clone_size: .
cdr3_aa: CASSFDLRQFF
cdr3_nt: TGTGCCAGCAGCTTTGACCTTCGGCAGTTCTTC

j_call: TRBJ2-7
d_call: .
v_call: TRBV20-1
clone_size: .
cdr3_aa: CSARDATSLSYEQYF
cdr3_nt: TGCAGTGCTAGAGATGCTACTAGCCTCTCCTACGAGCAGTACTTC

j_call: TRBJ2-1
d_call: .
v_call: TRBV20-1
clone_size: few
cdr3_aa: CSVAGGLKDNEQFF
cdr3_nt: TGCAGCGTAGCCGGGGGCCTTAAGGACAATGAGCAGTTCTTC

j_call: TRBJ2-1
d_call: .
v_call: TRBV9
clone_size: .
cdr3_aa: CASSPRLGYNNEQFF
cdr3_nt: TGTGCCAGCAGCCCCAGACTAGGCTACAACAATGAGCAGTTCTTC

j_call: TRBJ2-1
d_call: .
v_call: TRBV5-1
clone_size: few
cdr3_aa: CASSLAVYYNEQFF
cdr3_nt: TGCGCCAGCAGCTTGGCGGTCTACTACAATGAGCAGTTCTTC

j_call: TRBJ2-6
d_call: .
v_call: TRBV10-3
clone_size: .
cdr3_aa: CAISESSQGRGANVLTF
cdr3_nt: TGTGCCATCAGTGAGTCATCGCAGGGACGTGGGGCCAACGTCCTGACTTTC

j_call: TRBJ2-2
d_call: TRBD1
v_call: TRBV6-2/TRBV6-3
clone_size: .
cdr3_aa: CASRTGQGDSGELFF
cdr3_nt: TGTGCCAGCAGAACGGGACAGGGGGACTCCGGGGAGCTGTTTTTT

j_call: TRBJ2-1
d_call: TRBD2
v_call: TRBV7-3
clone_size: .
cdr3_aa: CASSPGLAGGPPYNEQFF
cdr3_nt: TGTGCCAGCAGCCCCGGACTAGCGGGGGGGCCCCCCTACAATGAGCAGTTCTTC

j_call: TRBJ2-1
d_call: TRBD2
v_call: TRBV27
clone_size: .
cdr3_aa: CASSPLGTSGDLNYNEQFF
cdr3_nt: TGTGCCAGCTCCCCCCTGGGGACTAGCGGGGATTTGAACTACAATGAGCAGTTCTTC

j_call: TRBJ2-7
d_call: TRBD1
v_call: TRBV6-1
clone_size: .
cdr3_aa: CASSHGQGSLLYEQYF
cdr3_nt: TGTGCCAGCAGCCACGGACAGGGATCGCTTCTCTACGAGCAGTACTTC

j_call: TRBJ1-1
d_call: .
v_call: TRBV18
clone_size: .
cdr3_aa: CASSAAGDEAFF
cdr3_nt: TGTGCCAGCTCCGCCGCGGGGGATGAAGCTTTCTTT

j_call: TRBJ2-1
d_call: TRBD2
v_call: TRBV9
clone_size: .
cdr3_aa: CASSVAARGNNEQFF
cdr3_nt: TGTGCCAGCAGCGTAGCTGCGCGGGGGAACAATGAGCAGTTCTTC

j_call: TRBJ1-5
d_call: .
v_call: TRBV6-1
clone_size: .
cdr3_aa: CASSPLRSDYSNQPQHF
cdr3_nt: TGTGCCAGCAGCCCCCTTCGTTCCGATTATAGCAATCAGCCCCAGCATTTT

j_call: TRBJ2-1
d_call: TRBD2
v_call: TRBV7-2
clone_size: many
cdr3_aa: CASSLSTHGGGIYNEQFF
cdr3_nt: TGTGCCAGCAGTTTATCGACCCATGGCGGGGGGATTTACAATGAGCAGTTCTTC

j_call: TRBJ2-1
d_call: TRBD2
v_call: TRBV6-1
clone_size: few
cdr3_aa: CASSAGTSGESPYNEQFF
cdr3_nt: TGTGCCAGCAGCGCCGGGACTAGCGGGGAAAGCCCCTACAATGAGCAGTTCTTC

j_call: TRBJ2-1
d_call: .
v_call: TRBV6-5
clone_size: few
cdr3_aa: CASSYAVPYSSYNEQFF
cdr3_nt: TGTGCCAGCAGTTACGCAGTCCCCTATAGCTCCTACAATGAGCAGTTCTTC

j_call: TRBJ2-1
d_call: .
v_call: TRBV3-1
clone_size: .
cdr3_aa: CASSQGRGVEQFF
cdr3_nt: TGTGCCAGCAGCCAAGGTAGGGGTGTTGAGCAGTTCTTC

j_call: TRBJ2-3
d_call: .
v_call: TRBV12-3/TRBV12-4
clone_size: .
cdr3_aa: CASSVRAGTDTQYF
cdr3_nt: TGTGCCAGCAGTGTTCGCGCGGGAACAGATACGCAGTATTTT

j_call: TRBJ2-3
d_call: .
v_call: TRBV6-5
clone_size: many
cdr3_aa: CASSYRITDTQYF
cdr3_nt: TGTGCCAGCAGTTACAGGATTACAGATACGCAGTATTTT

j_call: TRBJ2-3
d_call: .
v_call: TRBV20-1
clone_size: many
cdr3_aa: CSARVEEVTDTQYF
cdr3_nt: TGCAGTGCTAGAGTGGAGGAAGTCACAGATACGCAGTATTTT

j_call: TRBJ2-3
d_call: .
v_call: TRBV5-6
clone_size: .
cdr3_aa: CASSRPSGVTDTQYF
cdr3_nt: TGTGCCAGCAGTCGTCCATCGGGGGTCACAGATACGCAGTATTTT

j_call: TRBJ2-5
d_call: TRBD2
v_call: TRBV11-2
clone_size: .
cdr3_aa: CASSLLAGVKRTQYF
cdr3_nt: TGTGCCAGCAGCTTGTTAGCGGGGGTCAAGAGGACCCAGTACTTC

j_call: TRBJ2-3
d_call: .
v_call: TRBV6-5
clone_size: few
cdr3_aa: CASSSGPDAQYF
cdr3_nt: TGTGCCAGCAGTTCCGGACCTGATGCGCAGTATTTT

j_call: TRBJ2-2
d_call: .
v_call: TRBV6-1
clone_size: few
cdr3_aa: CASRPRPAGELFF
cdr3_nt: TGTGCCAGCAGACCTCGCCCAGCCGGGGAGCTGTTTTTT

j_call: TRBJ1-2
d_call: .
v_call: TRBV20-1
clone_size: few
cdr3_aa: CSATKPVSYGYTF
cdr3_nt: TGCAGTGCTACCAAGCCAGTAAGCTATGGCTACACCTTC

j_call: TRBJ1-2
d_call: .
v_call: TRBV27
clone_size: once
cdr3_aa: CASSSQGAQAYGYTF
cdr3_nt: TGTGCCAGCAGCTCGCAGGGAGCTCAAGCCTATGGCTACACCTTC

j_call: TRBJ1-2
d_call: TRBD1
v_call: TRBV10-3
clone_size: .
cdr3_aa: CAITSTGNYGYTF
cdr3_nt: TGTGCCATCACGTCGACAGGGAACTATGGCTACACCTTC

j_call: TRBJ1-1
d_call: .
v_call: TRBV15
clone_size: .
cdr3_aa: CATSRDPGRERNTEAFF
cdr3_nt: TGTGCCACCAGCAGAGATCCAGGCAGGGAGAGGAACACTGAAGCTTTCTTT

j_call: TRBJ2-2
d_call: .
v_call: TRBV11-1
clone_size: many
cdr3_aa: CASSLRVLNTGELFF
cdr3_nt: TGTGCCAGCAGCTTACGGGTTTTGAACACCGGGGAGCTGTTTTTT

j_call: TRBJ2-1
d_call: TRBD2
v_call: TRBV4-3
clone_size: .
cdr3_aa: CASSPFGLAESSYNEQFF
cdr3_nt: TGCGCCAGCAGCCCATTCGGACTAGCGGAGAGCTCCTACAATGAGCAGTTCTTC

j_call: TRBJ2-3
d_call: .
v_call: TRBV20-1
clone_size: .
cdr3_aa: CNVGGPGTDTQYF
cdr3_nt: TGCAACGTCGGGGGGCCGGGGACAGATACGCAGTATTTT